This entry describes one TCR beta chain. This sample was included in a study of response to subunit inactivated influenza vaccine. The CDR3 runs 16 residues. Trimming took 2 bases from V and 4 from J; bases not matched to a gene: 8. CDR1 and CDR2 from the germline V gene are LGHDT and YNNKEL (reference sequence). Via MiXCR, TCRdb re-called the RT-PCR reads, giving one row per CDR3 protein. The table lists a few hundred thousand distinct CDR3 sequences, approximately 14% of them singletons. This sequence joins TRBV3-1 and TRBJ2-3, with 8 bases aligning to TRBD2. The starting material was PBMCs from blood, obtained 11 to 12 days after vaccination. The origin of this receptor is a middle-aged man who received an inactivated influenza vaccine. For the CDR3, the DNA is TGTGCCAGCAGCCAACCCCGGGGGGGGTGGGCAGATACGCAGTATTTT. It is translated as CASSQPRGGWADTQYF.